Listed below are T cell receptor beta chains from one sample, sequenced in a study of T cells in Graves' hyperthyroidism and ophthalmopathy. TCRdb re-called the multiplex PCR reads with MiXCR, one entry per CDR3 protein. Of a few hundred thousand distinct CDR3 sequences detected, approximately 14% appear once; the ten largest clones hold about a quarter. The sample was blood. The receptors were sampled from a woman between 18 and 29 years old with Graves' hyperthyroidism that later progressed to Graves' ophthalmopathy. CDR3s include the opening cysteine and the closing phenylalanine or tryptophan. The order of the fields is D gene, V gene, J gene, clone size, CDR3 protein, CDR3 DNA. D genes are given only for firm matches. The size entry is marked missing in some rows and otherwise reads once, few, many or a size class.

>TRBD1|TRBV28|TRBJ2-2|few
CASSFGTGGYGELFF
TGTGCCAGCAGTTTTGGGACAGGGGGTTACGGGGAGCTGTTTTTT
>.|TRBV27|TRBJ2-7|.
CASSLIEGSYEQYF
TGTGCCAGCAGTTTAATCGAGGGCTCCTACGAGCAGTACTTC
>TRBD2|TRBV7-7|TRBJ2-1|many
CASSLSSSGTGGEQFF
TGTGCTAGCAGCCTGTCTTCTAGCGGAACGGGGGGGGAGCAGTTCTTC
>TRBD2|TRBV20-1|TRBJ2-1|.
CSAETSGNSYNEQFF
TGCAGTGCTGAGACTAGCGGGAACTCCTACAATGAGCAGTTCTTC
>TRBD2|TRBV28|TRBJ2-7|many
CASSPLAGVTQYF
TGTGCCAGCAGCCCACTAGCGGGAGTTACGCAGTACTTC
>.|TRBV5-6|TRBJ2-1|few
CASSQRAEQFF
TGTGCCAGCAGCCAAAGAGCTGAGCAGTTCTTC
>TRBD1|TRBV5-1|TRBJ1-4|many
CASSLVSTGTNEKLFF
TGCGCCAGCAGCTTGGTGTCGACAGGGACTAATGAAAAACTGTTTTTT
>TRBD2|TRBV20-1|TRBJ2-7|few
CSGGTSGRHEQYF
TGCAGTGGAGGGACTAGCGGGAGGCACGAGCAGTACTTC
>TRBD2|TRBV5-1|TRBJ2-5|few
CASSLAPGLQETQYF
TGCGCCAGCAGCTTGGCCCCGGGACTACAAGAGACCCAGTACTTC
>.|TRBV6-1|TRBJ2-3|many
CASSETQGGTDTQYF
TGTGCCAGCAGTGAAACCCAGGGTGGCACAGATACGCAGTATTTT
>.|TRBV7-9|TRBJ2-1|.
CASSFASSYNEQFF
TGTGCCAGCTCCTTTGCGAGCTCCTACAATGAGCAGTTCTTC
>.|TRBV3-1|TRBJ1-1|many
CASSQGVSNTEAFF
TGTGCCAGCAGCCAAGGAGTGTCGAACACTGAAGCTTTCTTT
>TRBD1|TRBV5-6|TRBJ1-6|.
CASSLTPGQGPYNSPLHF
TGTGCCAGCAGCTTGACACCGGGACAGGGGCCCTATAATTCACCCCTCCACTTT
>.|TRBV19|TRBJ2-7|few
CASSRKGGEQYF
TGTGCCAGTAGTAGAAAGGGCGGCGAGCAGTACTTC
>.|TRBV3-1|TRBJ2-7|.
CASSQEGQTRTYEQYF
TGTGCCAGCAGCCAAGAAGGCCAGACTAGGACCTACGAGCAGTACTTC
>TRBD2|TRBV5-1|TRBJ2-1|many
CASSSSGSYVNEQFF
TGCGCCAGCAGCTCTAGCGGGAGCTATGTGAATGAGCAGTTCTTC
>.|TRBV29-1|TRBJ2-3|.
CSVGSPGLRGEDTQYF
TGCAGCGTGGGGTCTCCGGGACTCAGAGGGGAAGATACGCAGTATTTT
>TRBD2|TRBV6-2/TRBV6-3|TRBJ2-2|many
CASSYEAQRETGELFF
TGTGCCAGCAGTTACGAGGCCCAGCGGGAGACCGGGGAGCTGTTTTTT
>.|TRBV3-1|TRBJ1-3|.
CASSPTGQPTGNTIYF
TGTGCCAGCAGCCCGACAGGACAGCCCACTGGAAACACCATATATTTT
>.|TRBV5-1|TRBJ2-4|many
CASSLGTVTLNIQYF
TGCGCCAGCAGCTTGGGGACTGTCACCCTAAACATTCAGTACTTC
>TRBD1|TRBV3-1|TRBJ1-1|many
CASSSGTGVTEAFF
TGTGCCAGCAGCTCAGGGACAGGGGTCACTGAAGCTTTCTTT
>TRBD1|TRBV18|TRBJ2-3|many
CASSREGGRTDTQYF
TGTGCCAGCTCCAGAGAAGGGGGCAGAACAGATACGCAGTATTTT
>TRBD1|TRBV4-2|TRBJ1-4|.
CASSQAGAGGSEKLFF
TGTGCCAGCAGCCAAGCGGGGGCAGGGGGCAGTGAAAAACTGTTTTTT
>TRBD2|TRBV19|TRBJ2-1|few
CASRVSGSSIYNEQFF
TGTGCCAGTAGGGTTAGCGGGAGTAGCATTTACAATGAGCAGTTCTTC
>TRBD2|TRBV7-2|TRBJ2-7|many
CASSSAGGLSYEQYF
TGTGCCAGCAGCTCAGCGGGAGGCCTTAGCTACGAGCAGTACTTC
>.|TRBV28|TRBJ2-2|.
CAGRRGPTGELFF
TGTGCCGGGCGGAGGGGGCCCACCGGGGAGCTGTTTTTT
>.|TRBV7-2|TRBJ2-2|.
CASSRPGTSRVGELFF
TGTGCCAGCAGCCGCCCCGGGACTTCCAGGGTCGGGGAGCTGTTTTTT
>TRBD2|TRBV7-2|TRBJ2-1|many
CASSLGLAGRLNEQFF
TGTGCCAGCAGCTTAGGACTAGCGGGGAGGTTAAATGAGCAGTTCTTC
>.|TRBV18|TRBJ1-6|.
CASSPSRNSPLHF
TGTGCCAGCTCACCAAGTCGGAATTCACCCCTCCACTTT
>TRBD1|TRBV28|TRBJ2-7|.
CASASHTDRGYEQYF
TGTGCCAGCGCATCACACACGGACAGGGGCTACGAGCAGTACTTC
>TRBD2|TRBV28|TRBJ2-3|few
CASSLGAGGDTQYF
TGTGCCAGCAGTTTAGGGGCGGGAGGTGATACGCAGTATTTT
>.|TRBV30|TRBJ1-3|many
CAWSPVWSGNTIYF
TGTGCCTGGAGCCCGGTCTGGTCTGGAAACACCATATATTTT
>TRBD2|TRBV5-1|TRBJ2-7|many
CASSPGVRAGAYEQYF
TGCGCCAGCAGTCCAGGAGTCAGGGCGGGGGCCTACGAGCAGTACTTC
>TRBD1|TRBV5-6|TRBJ2-1|.
CASSFRQGPYNEQFF
TGTGCCAGCAGCTTTAGACAGGGCCCCTACAATGAGCAGTTCTTC
>TRBD1|TRBV5-4|TRBJ1-3|.
CASSFGTGGKGNTIYF
TGTGCCAGCAGCTTCGGAACAGGGGGCAAAGGAAACACCATATATTTT
>.|TRBV29-1|TRBJ2-7|many
CSGGERSYEQYF
TGCAGCGGGGGGGAGAGATCCTACGAGCAGTACTTC
>.|TRBV11-2|TRBJ2-7|many
CASTAWGEASGEQYF
TGTGCCAGCACCGCGTGGGGGGAGGCAAGCGGAGAGCAGTACTTC
>TRBD2|TRBV27|TRBJ2-3|many
CASSSKREGTDTQYF
TGTGCCAGCAGTTCTAAGCGGGAAGGGACAGATACGCAGTATTTT
>TRBD2|TRBV7-3|TRBJ2-1|many
CATALAPYNEQFF
TGTGCCACAGCACTAGCGCCATACAATGAGCAGTTCTTC
>TRBD1|TRBV7-2|TRBJ1-2|.
CASSLAWDRDAGTF
TGTGCCAGCAGCTTAGCCTGGGACAGGGACGCGGGCACCTTC
>TRBD2|TRBV7-9|TRBJ2-3|few
CASMIRTSGNRHTDTQYF
TGTGCCAGCATGATCCGGACTAGCGGGAACCGACACACAGATACGCAGTATTTT
>.|TRBV13|TRBJ2-1|many
CASSPRTEDNEQFF
TGTGCCAGCAGCCCCCGGACGGAAGACAATGAGCAGTTCTTC
>.|TRBV27|TRBJ2-1|.
CASSSTGEWSYNEQFF
TGTGCCAGCAGTTCAACAGGCGAATGGTCCTACAATGAGCAGTTCTTC
>.|TRBV6-2/TRBV6-3|TRBJ2-1|many
CASSYRGAINEQFF
TGTGCCAGCAGTTATAGGGGGGCTATAAATGAGCAGTTCTTC
>.|TRBV7-8|TRBJ2-1|many
CASSLATSTYNEQFF
TGTGCCAGCAGCTTAGCAACCAGCACCTACAATGAGCAGTTCTTC
>.|TRBV4-2|TRBJ2-5|.
CASSQDGGGEETQYF
TGTGCCAGCAGCCAAGATGGAGGGGGCGAAGAGACCCAGTACTTC